This TCR beta chain was retrieved from a study of blood T cell repertoires in COVID-19. Overall study context: From T cells, B-cell-depleted T cells, or PBMCs came the material, which was cDNA or gDNA.

Followed over time, Seattle patients had been enrolled while infection was active. Germline V lookup: CDR1 MNHEY, CDR2 SVGAGI. The V and J ends lost 5 bases and 7 bases, in that order; junction bases with no gene match: 10. The CDR3 runs 15 residues. Data came from immunoSEQ multiplex PCR; TCRdb stores just in-frame clones and leaves some out. The data contain just under 350,000 clones, around nine tenths of them singletons. The rearrangement uses TRBV6-5 and TRBJ2-1; 8 bases map to TRBD1. This clonotype was sampled from a woman in her 70s with COVID-19, enrolled during active disease. Sequencing input: peripheral blood. The DNA of the CDR3 is TGTGCCAGCAGTCTCGACAGGGGAGTTCAGAATGAGCAGTTCTTC. It translates to CASSLDRGVQNEQFF.